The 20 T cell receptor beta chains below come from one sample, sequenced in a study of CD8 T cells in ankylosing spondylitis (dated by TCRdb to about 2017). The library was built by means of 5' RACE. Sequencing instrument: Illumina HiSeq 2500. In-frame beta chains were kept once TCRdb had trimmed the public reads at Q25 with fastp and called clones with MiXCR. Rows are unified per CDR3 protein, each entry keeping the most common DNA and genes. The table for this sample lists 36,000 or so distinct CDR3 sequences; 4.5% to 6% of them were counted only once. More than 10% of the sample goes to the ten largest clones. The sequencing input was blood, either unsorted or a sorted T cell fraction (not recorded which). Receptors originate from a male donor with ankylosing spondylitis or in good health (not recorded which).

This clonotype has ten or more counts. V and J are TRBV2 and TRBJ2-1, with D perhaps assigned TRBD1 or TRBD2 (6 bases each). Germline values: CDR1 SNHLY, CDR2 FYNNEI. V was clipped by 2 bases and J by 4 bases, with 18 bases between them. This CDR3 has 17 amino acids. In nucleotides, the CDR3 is TGTGCCAGCAGTGAAACAGGGCGAGGGACTTGGTACAATGAGCAGTTCTTC. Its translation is CASSETGRGTWYNEQFF.

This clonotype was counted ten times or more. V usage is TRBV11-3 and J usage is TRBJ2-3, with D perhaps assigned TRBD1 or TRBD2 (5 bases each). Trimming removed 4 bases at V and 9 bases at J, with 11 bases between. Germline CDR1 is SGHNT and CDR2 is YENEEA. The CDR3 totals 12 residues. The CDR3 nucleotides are TGTGCCAGCAGCTCCAGAGGGGAGACGCAGTATTTT. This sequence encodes CASSSRGETQYF.

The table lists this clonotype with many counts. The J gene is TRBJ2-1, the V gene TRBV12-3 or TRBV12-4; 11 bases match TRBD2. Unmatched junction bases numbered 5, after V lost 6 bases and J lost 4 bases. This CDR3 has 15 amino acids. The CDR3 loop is CASSSGTSGYNEQFF. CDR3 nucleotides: TGTGCCAGCAGCTCCGGGACTAGCGGATACAATGAGCAGTTCTTC.

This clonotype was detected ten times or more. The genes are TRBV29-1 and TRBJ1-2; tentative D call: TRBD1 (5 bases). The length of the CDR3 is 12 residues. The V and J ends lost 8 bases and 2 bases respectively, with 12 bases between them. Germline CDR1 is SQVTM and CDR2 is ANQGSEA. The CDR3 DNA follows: TGCAGCTTCCTGACAGCGAACTATGGCTACACCTTC. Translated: CSFLTANYGYTF.

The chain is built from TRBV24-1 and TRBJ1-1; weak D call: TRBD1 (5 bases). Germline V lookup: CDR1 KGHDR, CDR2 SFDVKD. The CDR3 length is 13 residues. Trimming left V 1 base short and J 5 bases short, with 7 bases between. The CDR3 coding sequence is TGTGCCACCAGTGATTTAGAGGGGACTGAAGCTTTCTTT. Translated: CATSDLEGTEAFF.

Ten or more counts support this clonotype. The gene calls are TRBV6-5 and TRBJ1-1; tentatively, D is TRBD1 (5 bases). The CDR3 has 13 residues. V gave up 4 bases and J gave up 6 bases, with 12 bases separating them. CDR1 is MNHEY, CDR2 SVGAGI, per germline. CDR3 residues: CASSSRGESEAFF. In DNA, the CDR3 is TGTGCCAGCAGTTCCCGGGGGGAATCTGAAGCTTTCTTT.

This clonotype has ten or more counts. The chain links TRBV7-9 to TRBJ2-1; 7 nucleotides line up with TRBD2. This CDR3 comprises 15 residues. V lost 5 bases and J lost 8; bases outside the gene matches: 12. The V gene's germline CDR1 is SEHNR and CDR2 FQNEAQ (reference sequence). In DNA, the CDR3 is TGTGCCAGCAGCCCTAGGGGCGGGAGTACTCATGAGCAGTTCTTC. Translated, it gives CASSPRGGSTHEQFF.

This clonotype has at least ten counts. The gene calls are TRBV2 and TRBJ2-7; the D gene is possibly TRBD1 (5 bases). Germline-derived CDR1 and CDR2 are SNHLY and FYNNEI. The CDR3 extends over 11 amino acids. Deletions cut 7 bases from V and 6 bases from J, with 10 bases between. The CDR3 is CASNQGSEQYF. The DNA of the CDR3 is TGTGCCAGCAATCAGGGCAGCGAGCAGTACTTC.

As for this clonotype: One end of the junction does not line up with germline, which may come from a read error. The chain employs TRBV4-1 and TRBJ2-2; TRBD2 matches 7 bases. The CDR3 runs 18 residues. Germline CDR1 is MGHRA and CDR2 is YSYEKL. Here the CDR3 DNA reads TGCGCCAGTAGCCCCGGCTTTTTTGTGAGCGGGAACACCGCGGAGCTGTTTTTT. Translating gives CASSPGFFVSGNTAELFF.

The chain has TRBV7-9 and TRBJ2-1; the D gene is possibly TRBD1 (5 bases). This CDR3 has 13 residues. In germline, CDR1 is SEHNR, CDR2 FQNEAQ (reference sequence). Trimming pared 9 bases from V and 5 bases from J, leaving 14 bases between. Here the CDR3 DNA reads TGTGCCAGTGTTCCTACAGGAAACAATGAGCAGTTCTTC. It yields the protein CASVPTGNNEQFF.

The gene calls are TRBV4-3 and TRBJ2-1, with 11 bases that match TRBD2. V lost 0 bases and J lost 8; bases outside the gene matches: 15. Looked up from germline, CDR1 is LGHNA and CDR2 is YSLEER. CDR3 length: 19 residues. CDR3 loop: CASSQDLNSGGVTGYEQFF. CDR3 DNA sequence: TGCGCCAGCAGCCAAGATCTGAATAGCGGGGGGGTTACTGGTTATGAGCAGTTCTTC.

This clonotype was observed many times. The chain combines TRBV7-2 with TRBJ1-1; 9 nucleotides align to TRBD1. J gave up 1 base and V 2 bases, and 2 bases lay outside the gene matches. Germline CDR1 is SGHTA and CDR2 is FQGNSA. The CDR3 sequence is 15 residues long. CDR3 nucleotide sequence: TGTGCCAGCAGCTTATTGGGACAGGGGAACACTGAAGCTTTCTTT. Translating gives CASSLLGQGNTEAFF.

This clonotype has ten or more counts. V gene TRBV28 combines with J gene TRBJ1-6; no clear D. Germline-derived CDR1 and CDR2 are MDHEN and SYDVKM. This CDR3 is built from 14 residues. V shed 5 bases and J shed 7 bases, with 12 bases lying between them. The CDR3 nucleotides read TGTGCCAGCAGTCCCTGGGGAGGCAATTCACCCCTCCACTTT. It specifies CASSPWGGNSPLHF.

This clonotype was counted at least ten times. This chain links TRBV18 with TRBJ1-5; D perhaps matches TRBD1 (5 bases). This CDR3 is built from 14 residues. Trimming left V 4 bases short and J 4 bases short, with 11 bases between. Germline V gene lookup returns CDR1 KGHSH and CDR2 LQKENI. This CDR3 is CASSLRDQNQPQHF. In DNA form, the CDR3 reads TGTGCCAGCTCACTCCGGGACCAAAATCAGCCCCAGCATTTT. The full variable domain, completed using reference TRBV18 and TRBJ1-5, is NAGVMQNPRHLVRRRGQEARLRCSPMKGHSHVYWYRQLPEEGLKFMVYLQKENIIDESGMPKERFSAEFPKEGPSILRIQQVVRGDSAAYFCASSLRDQNQPQHFGDGTRLSIL.

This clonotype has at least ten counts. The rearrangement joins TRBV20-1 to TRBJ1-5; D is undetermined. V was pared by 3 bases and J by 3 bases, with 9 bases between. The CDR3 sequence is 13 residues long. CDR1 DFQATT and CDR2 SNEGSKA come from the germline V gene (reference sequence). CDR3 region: CSARVLDNQPQHF. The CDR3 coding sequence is TGCAGTGCTAGGGTTTTGGACAATCAGCCCCAGCATTTT.

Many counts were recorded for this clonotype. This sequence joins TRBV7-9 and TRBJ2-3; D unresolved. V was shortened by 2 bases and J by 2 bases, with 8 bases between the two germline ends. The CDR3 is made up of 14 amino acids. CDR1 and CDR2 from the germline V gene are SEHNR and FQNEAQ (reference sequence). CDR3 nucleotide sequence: TGTGCCAGCAGCTTACCCCTAGTCACAGATACGCAGTATTTT. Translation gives CASSLPLVTDTQYF. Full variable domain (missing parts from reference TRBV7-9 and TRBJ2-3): DTGVSQNPRHKITKRGQNVTFRCDPISEHNRLYWYRQTLGQGPEFLTYFQNEAQLEKSRLLSDRFSAERPKGSFSTLEIQRTEQGDSAMYLCASSLPLVTDTQYFGPGTRLTVL.

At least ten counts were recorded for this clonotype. The CDR3 coding sequence is TGTGCCAGCAGCTTATTGGCAGGGGGCGGGTATGGCTACACCTTC. It is translated as CASSLLAGGGYGYTF. The chain couples TRBV7-3 to TRBJ1-2; TRBD1 matches 8 bases. The germline V gene encodes CDR1 SGHTA and CDR2 FQGTGA. CDR3 length: 15 residues. The trim removed 2 bases at V and 5 bases at J, leaving 7 bases unmatched. Drawing the rest from reference TRBV7-3 and TRBJ1-2, the complete variable domain is GAGVSQTPSNKVTEKGKYVELRCDPISGHTALYWYRQSLGQGPEFLIYFQGTGAADDSGLPNDRFFAVRPEGSVSTLKIQRTERGDSAVYLCASSLLAGGGYGYTFGSGTRLTVV.

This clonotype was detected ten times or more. Here the CDR3 reads CASTGFSPNTEAFF. CDR3 nucleotides: TGTGCCAGCACCGGGTTTAGTCCGAACACTGAAGCTTTCTTT. The chain joins TRBV27 to TRBJ1-1, with D hard to call. The CDR3 has 14 amino acids. Germline V lookup: CDR1 MNHEY, CDR2 SMNVEV (reference sequence). Between the trimmed V and J ends, which lost 7 bases and 1 base, there was a span of 13 bases.

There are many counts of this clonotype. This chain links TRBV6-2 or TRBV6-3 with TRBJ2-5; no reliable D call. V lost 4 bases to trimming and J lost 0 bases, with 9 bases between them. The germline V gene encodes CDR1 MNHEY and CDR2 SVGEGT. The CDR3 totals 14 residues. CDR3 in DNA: TGTGCCAGCAGTTCCTTCGACTACCAAGAGACCCAGTACTTC. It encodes CASSSFDYQETQYF.

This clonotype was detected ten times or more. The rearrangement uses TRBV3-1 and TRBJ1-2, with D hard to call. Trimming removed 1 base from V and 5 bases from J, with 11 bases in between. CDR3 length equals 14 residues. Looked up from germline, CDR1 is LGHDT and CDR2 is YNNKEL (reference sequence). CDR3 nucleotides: TGTGCCAGCAGCCAAGTGGGCAGCTCGTATGGCTACACCTTC. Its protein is CASSQVGSSYGYTF.